Sequencing of this T cell receptor beta chain was carried out in a study of T cells after posttransplantation cyclophosphamide. This clone showed up many times. The CDR3 runs to 17 residues. With V trimmed by 3 bases and J by 2 bases, 13 bases remained unmatched. Germline CDR1 is MNHEY and CDR2 is SMNVEV (reference sequence). Method: immunoSEQ multiplex PCR; TCRdb's copy keeps in-frame clones and lacks some. The specimen has 45,000 to 55,000 clones, none found just once. The receptor was derived from a man aged 35-49 years in good health, CMV-negative, and a related stem cell transplant donor. The chain combines TRBV27 with TRBJ2-7; 7 bases map to TRBD2. The sequencing sample was made of PBMCs. CDR3 in amino acids: CASSFLEGAGKPYEQYF. The CDR3 region has the DNA TGTGCCAGCAGTTTCTTAGAGGGAGCGGGGAAACCCTACGAGCAGTACTTC.